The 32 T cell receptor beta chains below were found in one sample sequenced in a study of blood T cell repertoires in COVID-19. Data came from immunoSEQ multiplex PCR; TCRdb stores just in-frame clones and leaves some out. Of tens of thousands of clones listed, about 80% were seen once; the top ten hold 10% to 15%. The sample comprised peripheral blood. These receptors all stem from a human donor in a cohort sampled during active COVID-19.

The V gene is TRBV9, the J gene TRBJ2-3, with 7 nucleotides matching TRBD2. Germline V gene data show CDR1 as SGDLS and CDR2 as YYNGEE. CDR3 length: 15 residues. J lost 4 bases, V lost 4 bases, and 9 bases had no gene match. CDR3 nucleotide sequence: TGTGCCAGCAGCCGGGGAGGGAGGTACGCAGATACGCAGTATTTT. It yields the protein CASSRGGRYADTQYF.

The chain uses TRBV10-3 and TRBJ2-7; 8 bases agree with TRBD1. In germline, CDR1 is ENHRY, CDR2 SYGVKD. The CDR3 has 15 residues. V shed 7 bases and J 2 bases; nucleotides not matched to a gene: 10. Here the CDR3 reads CAIIARTGTTYEQYF. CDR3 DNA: TGTGCCATCATCGCACGGACAGGGACCACCTACGAGCAGTACTTC.

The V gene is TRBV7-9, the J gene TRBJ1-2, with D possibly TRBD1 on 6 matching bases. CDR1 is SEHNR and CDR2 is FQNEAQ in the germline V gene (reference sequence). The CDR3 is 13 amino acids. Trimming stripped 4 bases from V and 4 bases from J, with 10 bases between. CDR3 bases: TGTGCCAGCAGCTATGACAGGCCCTATGGCTACACCTTC. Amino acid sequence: CASSYDRPYGYTF.

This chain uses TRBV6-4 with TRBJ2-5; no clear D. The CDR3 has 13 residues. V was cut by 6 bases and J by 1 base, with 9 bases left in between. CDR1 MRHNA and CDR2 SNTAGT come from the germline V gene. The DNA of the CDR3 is TGTGCCAGCAGCCGCGAGGCCCAAGAGACCCAGTACTTC. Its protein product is CASSREAQETQYF.

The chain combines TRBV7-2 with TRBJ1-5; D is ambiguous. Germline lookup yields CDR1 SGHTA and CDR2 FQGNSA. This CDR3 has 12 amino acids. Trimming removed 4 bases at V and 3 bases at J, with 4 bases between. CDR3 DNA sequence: TGTGCCAGCAGCTCTTACAATCAGCCCCAGCATTTT. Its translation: CASSSYNQPQHF.

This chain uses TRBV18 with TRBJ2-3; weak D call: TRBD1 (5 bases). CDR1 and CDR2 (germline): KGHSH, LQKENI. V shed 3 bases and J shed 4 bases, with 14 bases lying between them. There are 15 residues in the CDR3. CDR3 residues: CASSPTAPKADTQYF. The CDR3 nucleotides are TGTGCCAGCTCACCGACAGCCCCTAAGGCAGATACGCAGTATTTT.

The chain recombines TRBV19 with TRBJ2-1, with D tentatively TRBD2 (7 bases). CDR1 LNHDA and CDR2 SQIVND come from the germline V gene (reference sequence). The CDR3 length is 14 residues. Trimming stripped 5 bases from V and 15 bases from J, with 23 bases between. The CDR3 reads CASSRSAAGAEAFF. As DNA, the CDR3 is TGTGCCAGTAGTCGCTCGGCTGCGGGGGCCGAGGCGTTCTTC.

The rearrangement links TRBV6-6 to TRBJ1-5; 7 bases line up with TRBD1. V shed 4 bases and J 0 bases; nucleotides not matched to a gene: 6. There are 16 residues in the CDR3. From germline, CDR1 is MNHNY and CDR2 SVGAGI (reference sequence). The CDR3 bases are TGTGCCAGCAGTTCAAGGGCAGGGGGTAGCAATCAGCCCCAGCATTTT. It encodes CASSSRAGGSNQPQHF.

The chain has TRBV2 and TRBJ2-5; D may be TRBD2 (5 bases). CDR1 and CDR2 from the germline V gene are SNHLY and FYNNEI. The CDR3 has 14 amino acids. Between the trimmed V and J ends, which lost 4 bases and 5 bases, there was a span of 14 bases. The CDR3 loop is CASSGRFREETQYF. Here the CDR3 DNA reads TGTGCCAGCAGTGGGCGGTTTAGGGAGGAGACCCAGTACTTC.

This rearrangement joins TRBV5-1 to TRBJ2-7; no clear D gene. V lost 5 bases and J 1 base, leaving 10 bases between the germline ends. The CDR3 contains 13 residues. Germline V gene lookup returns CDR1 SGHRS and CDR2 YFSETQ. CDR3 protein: CASSLTLSYEQYF. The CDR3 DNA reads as TGCGCCAGCAGTTTGACACTATCCTACGAGCAGTACTTC.

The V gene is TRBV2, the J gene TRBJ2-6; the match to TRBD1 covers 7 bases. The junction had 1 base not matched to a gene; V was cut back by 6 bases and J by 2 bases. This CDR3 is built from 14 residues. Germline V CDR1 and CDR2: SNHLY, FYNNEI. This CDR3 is CASRGTAGANVLTF. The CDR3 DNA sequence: TGTGCCAGCAGGGGGACAGCTGGGGCCAACGTCCTGACTTTC.

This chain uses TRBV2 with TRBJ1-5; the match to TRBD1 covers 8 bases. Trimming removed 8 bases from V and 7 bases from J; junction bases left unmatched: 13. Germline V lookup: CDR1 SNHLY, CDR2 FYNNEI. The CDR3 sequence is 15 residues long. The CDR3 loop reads CASGSRGLYGQPQHF. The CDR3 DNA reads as TGTGCCAGCGGAAGCAGGGGGCTGTATGGGCAGCCCCAGCATTTT.

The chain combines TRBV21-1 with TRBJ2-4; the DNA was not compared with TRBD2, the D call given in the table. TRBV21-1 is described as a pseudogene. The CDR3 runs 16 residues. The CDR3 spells CASSTRTSWAKNIQYF. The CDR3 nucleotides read TGTGCCAGCAGCACCCGGACTAGCTGGGCCAAAAACATTCAGTACTTC.

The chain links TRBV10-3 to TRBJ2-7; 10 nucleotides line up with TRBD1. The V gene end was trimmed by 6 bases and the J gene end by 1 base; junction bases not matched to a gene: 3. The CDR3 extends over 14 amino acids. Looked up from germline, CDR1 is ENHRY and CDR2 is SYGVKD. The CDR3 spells CAIRGDRGSYEQYF. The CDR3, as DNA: TGTGCCATCAGAGGGGACAGGGGTTCCTACGAGCAGTACTTC.

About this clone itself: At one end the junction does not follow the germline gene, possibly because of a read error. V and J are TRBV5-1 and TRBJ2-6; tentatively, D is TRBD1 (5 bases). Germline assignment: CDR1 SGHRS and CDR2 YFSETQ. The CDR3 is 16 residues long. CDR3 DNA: TGCGCCAGCAGCTTGGGACCCCCCCCTGGGGCCAACGTCCCGACTTTC. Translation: CASSLGPPPGANVPTF.

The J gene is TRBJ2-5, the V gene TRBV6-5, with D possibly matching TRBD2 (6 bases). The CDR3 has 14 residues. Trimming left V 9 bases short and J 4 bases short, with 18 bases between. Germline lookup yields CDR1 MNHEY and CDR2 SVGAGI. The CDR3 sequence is CASTEGLGGETQYF. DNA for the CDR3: TGTGCCAGTACGGAGGGTCTTGGAGGAGAGACCCAGTACTTC.

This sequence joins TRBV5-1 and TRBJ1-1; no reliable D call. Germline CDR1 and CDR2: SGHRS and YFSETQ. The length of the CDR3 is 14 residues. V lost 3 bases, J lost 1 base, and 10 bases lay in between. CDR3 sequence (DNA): TGCGCCAGCAGCTCGGGGAGCGGGAACACTGAAGCTTTCTTT. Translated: CASSSGSGNTEAFF.

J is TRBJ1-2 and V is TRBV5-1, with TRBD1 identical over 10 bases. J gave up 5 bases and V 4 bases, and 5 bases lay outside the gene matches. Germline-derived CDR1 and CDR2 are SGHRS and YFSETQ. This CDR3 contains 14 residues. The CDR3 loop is CASSVDRGGYGYTF. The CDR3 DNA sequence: TGCGCCAGCAGCGTGGACAGGGGGGGATATGGCTACACCTTC.

CDR3 coding DNA: TGTGCCAGCAGACCCGGGACAGGGGGTTCTGGCTACACCTTC. This translates into CASRPGTGGSGYTF. The chain links TRBV6-4 to TRBJ1-2, with 11 bases lining up with TRBD1. V shed 6 bases and J 7 bases; nucleotides not matched to a gene: 7. The CDR3 is made up of 14 amino acids. Germline values: CDR1 MRHNA, CDR2 SNTAGT.

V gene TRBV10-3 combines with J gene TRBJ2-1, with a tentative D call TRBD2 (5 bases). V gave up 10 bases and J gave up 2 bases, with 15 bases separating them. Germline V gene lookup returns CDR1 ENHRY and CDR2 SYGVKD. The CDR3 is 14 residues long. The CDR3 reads CATKGDVAYNEQFF. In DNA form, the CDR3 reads TGTGCCACTAAGGGAGACGTAGCCTACAATGAGCAGTTCTTC.

The CDR3 sequence is CASSGASTDTQYF. CDR3 DNA: TGTGCCAGCAGCGGGGCTAGCACAGATACGCAGTATTTT. This rearrangement joins TRBV5-4 to TRBJ2-3; D possibly corresponds to TRBD1 (5 bases). The CDR3 extends over 13 amino acids. Germline V lookup: CDR1 SGHNT, CDR2 YYREEE (reference sequence). The ends were cut back, 4 bases at V and 0 bases at J, with 6 bases in the middle.

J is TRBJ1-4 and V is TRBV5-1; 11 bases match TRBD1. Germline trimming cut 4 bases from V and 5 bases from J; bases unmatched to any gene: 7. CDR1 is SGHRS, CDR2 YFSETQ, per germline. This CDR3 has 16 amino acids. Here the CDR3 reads CASSLWDRGGNEKLFF. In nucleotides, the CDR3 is TGCGCCAGCAGCCTCTGGGACAGGGGGGGGAATGAAAAACTGTTTTTT.

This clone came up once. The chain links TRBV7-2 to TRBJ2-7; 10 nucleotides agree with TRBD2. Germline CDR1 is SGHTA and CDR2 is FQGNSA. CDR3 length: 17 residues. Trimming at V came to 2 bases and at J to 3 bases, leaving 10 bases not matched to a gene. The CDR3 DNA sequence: TGTGCCAGCAGCTTATCACCTAGCGGGAGTGATGGCTACGAGCAGTACTTC. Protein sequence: CASSLSPSGSDGYEQYF.

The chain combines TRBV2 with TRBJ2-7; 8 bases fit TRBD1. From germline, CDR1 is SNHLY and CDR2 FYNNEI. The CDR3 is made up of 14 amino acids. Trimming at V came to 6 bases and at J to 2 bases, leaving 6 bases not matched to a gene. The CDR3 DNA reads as TGTGCCAGCAGGGACCGGGACAGGACCTACGAGCAGTACTTC. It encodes CASRDRDRTYEQYF.

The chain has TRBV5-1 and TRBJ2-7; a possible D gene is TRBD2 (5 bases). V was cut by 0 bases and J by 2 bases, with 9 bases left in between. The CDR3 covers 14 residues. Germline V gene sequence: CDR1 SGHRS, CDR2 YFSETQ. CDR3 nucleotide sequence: TGCGCCAGCAGCTTGGGGACTCGGACCTACGAGCAGTACTTC. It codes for CASSLGTRTYEQYF.

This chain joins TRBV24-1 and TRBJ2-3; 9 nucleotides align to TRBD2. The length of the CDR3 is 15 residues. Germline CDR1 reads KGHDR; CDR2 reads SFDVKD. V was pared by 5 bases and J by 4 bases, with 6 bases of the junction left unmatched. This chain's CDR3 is CATSVVAGDPDTQYF. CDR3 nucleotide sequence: TGTGCCACCAGTGTGGTAGCGGGAGACCCAGATACGCAGTATTTT.

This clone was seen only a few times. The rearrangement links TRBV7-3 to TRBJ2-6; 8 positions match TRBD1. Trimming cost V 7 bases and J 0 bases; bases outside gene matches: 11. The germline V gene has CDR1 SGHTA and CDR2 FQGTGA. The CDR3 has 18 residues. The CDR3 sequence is CASTLGQGFASGANVLTF. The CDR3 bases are TGTGCCAGCACCCTAGGACAGGGTTTTGCCTCTGGGGCCAACGTCCTGACTTTC.

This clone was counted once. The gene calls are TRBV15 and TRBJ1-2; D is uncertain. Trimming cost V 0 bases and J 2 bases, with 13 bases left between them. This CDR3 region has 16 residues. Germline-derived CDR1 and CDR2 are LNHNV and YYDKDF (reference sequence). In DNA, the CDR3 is TGTGCCACCAGCAGAGATATCAGACAAGAGAACTATGGCTACACCTTC. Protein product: CATSRDIRQENYGYTF.

The CDR3 nucleotides read TGTGCCAGCAGCCAAGGGTCAGGGGGCTTCACTGAAGCTTTCTTT. Translation: CASSQGSGGFTEAFF. The chain links TRBV3-1 (or the pseudogene TRBV3-2) to TRBJ1-1; 8 bases map to TRBD1. Looked up from germline, CDR1 is LGHDT and CDR2 is YNNKEL (reference sequence). V lost 1 base, J lost 4 bases, and 5 bases stayed unmatched. The CDR3 loop spans 15 amino acids.

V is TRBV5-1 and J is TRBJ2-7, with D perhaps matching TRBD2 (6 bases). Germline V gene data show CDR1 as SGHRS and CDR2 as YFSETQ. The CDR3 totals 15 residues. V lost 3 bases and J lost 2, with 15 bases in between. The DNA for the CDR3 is TGCGCCAGCAGCTGGGGAGGAGCCTGGACCTACGAGCAGTACTTC. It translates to CASSWGGAWTYEQYF.

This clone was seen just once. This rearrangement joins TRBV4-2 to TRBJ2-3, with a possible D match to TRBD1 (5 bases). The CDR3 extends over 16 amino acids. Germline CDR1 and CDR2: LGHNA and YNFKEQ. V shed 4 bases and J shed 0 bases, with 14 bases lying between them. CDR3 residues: CASSPTRAGSTDTQYF. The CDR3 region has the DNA TGTGCCAGCAGCCCTACAAGGGCAGGGAGCACAGATACGCAGTATTTT.

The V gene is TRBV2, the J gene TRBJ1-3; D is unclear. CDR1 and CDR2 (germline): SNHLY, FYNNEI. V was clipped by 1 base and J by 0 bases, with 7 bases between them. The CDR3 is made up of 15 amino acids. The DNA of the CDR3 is TGTGCCAGCAGTGAAGTAGTTCACTCTGGAAACACCATATATTTT. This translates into CASSEVVHSGNTIYF.